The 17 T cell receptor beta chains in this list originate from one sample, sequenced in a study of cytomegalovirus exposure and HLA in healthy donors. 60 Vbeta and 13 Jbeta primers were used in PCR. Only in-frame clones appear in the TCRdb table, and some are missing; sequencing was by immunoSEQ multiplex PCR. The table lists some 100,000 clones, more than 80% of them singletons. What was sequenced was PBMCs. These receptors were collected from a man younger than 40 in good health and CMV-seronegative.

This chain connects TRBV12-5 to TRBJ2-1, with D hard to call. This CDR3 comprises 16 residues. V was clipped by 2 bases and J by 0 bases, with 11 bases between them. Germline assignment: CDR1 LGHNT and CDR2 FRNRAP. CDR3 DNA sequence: TGTGCTAGTGGTTTGCCCGACATACGCTCCTACAATGAGCAGTTCTTC. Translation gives CASGLPDIRSYNEQFF.

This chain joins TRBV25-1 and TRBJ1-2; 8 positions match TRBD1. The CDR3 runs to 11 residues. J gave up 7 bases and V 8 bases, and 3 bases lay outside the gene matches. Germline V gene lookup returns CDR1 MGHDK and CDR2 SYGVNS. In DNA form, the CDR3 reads TGTGCCAGCCAGGGGGCAGGTGGCTACACCTTC. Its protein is CASQGAGGYTF.

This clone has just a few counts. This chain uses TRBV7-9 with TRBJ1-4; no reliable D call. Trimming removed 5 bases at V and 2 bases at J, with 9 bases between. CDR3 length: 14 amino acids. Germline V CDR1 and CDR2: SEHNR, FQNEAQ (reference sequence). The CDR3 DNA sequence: TGTGCCAGCAGCCGAGCGGGGACTAATGAAAAACTGTTTTTT. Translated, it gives CASSRAGTNEKLFF. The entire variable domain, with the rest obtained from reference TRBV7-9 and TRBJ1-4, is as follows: DTGVSQNPRHKITKRGQNVTFRCDPISEHNRLYWYRQTLGQGPEFLTYFQNEAQLEKSRLLSDRFSAERPKGSFSTLEIQRTEQGDSAMYLCASSRAGTNEKLFFGSGTQLSVL.

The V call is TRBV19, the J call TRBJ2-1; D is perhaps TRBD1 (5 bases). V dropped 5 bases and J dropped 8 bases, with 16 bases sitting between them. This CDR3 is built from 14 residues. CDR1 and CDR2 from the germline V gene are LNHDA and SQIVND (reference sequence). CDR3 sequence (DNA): TGTGCCAGTAGTCAGCAGGGCGATCCGTATGAGCAGTTCTTC. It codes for CASSQQGDPYEQFF.

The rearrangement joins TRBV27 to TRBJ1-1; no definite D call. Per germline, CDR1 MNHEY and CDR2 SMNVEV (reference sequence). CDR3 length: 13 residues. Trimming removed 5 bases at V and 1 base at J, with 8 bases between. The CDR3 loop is CASSPQRNTEAFF. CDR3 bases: TGTGCCAGCAGTCCACAGAGGAACACTGAAGCTTTCTTT.

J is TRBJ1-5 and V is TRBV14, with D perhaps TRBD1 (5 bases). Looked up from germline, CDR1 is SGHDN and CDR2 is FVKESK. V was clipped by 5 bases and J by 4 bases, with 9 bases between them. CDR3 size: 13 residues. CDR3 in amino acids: CASSEKGNQPQHF. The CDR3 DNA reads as TGTGCCAGCAGCGAGAAGGGGAATCAGCCCCAGCATTTT.

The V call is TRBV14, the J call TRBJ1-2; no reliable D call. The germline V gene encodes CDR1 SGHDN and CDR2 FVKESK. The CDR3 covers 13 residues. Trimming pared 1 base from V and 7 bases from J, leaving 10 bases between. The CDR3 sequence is CASSQVSRGGYTF. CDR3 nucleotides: TGTGCCAGCAGCCAAGTGTCCAGAGGTGGCTACACCTTC. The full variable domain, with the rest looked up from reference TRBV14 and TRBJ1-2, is EAGVTQFPSHSVIEKGQTVTLRCDPISGHDNLYWYRRVMGKEIKFLLHFVKESKQDESGMPNNRFLAERTGGTYSTLKVQPAELEDSGVYFCASSQVSRGGYTFGSGTRLTVV.

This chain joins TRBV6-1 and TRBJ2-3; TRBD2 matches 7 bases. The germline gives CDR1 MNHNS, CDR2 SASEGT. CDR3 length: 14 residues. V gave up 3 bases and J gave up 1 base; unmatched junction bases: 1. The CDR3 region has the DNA TGTGCCAGCAGTGACACTAGCGGCACAGATACGCAGTATTTT. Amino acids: CASSDTSGTDTQYF.

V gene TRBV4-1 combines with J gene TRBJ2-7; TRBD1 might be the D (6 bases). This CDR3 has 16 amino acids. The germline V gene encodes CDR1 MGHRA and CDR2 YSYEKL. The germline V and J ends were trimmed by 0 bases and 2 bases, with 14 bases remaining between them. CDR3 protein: CASSQDRQERTYEQYF. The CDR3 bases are TGCGCCAGCAGCCAAGATCGACAGGAGAGGACCTACGAGCAGTACTTC.

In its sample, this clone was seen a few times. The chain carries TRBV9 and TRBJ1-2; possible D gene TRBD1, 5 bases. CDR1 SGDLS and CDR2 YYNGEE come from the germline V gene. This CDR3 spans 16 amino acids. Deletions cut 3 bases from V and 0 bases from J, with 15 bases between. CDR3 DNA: TGTGCCAGCAGCGCAGGGTCTTCGAGTCCTAACTATGGCTACACCTTC. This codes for CASSAGSSSPNYGYTF.

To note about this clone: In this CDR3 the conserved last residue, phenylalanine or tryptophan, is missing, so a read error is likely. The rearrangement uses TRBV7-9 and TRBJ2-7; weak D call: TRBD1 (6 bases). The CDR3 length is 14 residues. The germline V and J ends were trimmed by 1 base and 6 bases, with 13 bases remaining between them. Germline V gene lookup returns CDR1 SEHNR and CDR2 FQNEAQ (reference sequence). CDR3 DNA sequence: TGTGCCAGCAGCTTAGGATCAGGGGTCCGCGAGCAGTACCTC. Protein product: CASSLGSGVREQYL.

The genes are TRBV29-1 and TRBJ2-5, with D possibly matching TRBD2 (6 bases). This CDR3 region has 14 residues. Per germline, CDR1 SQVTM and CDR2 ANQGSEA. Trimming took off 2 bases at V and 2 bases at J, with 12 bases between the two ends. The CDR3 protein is CSVETFGGQETQYF. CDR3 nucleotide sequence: TGCAGCGTTGAAACGTTTGGGGGGCAAGAGACCCAGTACTTC.

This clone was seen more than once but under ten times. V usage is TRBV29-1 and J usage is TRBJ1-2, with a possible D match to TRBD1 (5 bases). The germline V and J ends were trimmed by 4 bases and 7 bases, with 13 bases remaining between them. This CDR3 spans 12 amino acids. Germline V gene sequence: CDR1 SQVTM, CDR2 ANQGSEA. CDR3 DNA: TGCAGCGTTGGTGACAGAGTGAGTGGCTACACCTTC. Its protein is CSVGDRVSGYTF.

CDR3 residues: CASSEVRRDEQFF. DNA for the CDR3: TGTGCCAGCAGTGAAGTAAGGCGGGATGAGCAGTTCTTC. V and J are TRBV6-1 and TRBJ2-1, with D maybe TRBD2 (5 bases). The CDR3 is 13 amino acids. Trimming stripped 1 base from V and 8 bases from J, with 9 bases between. Germline CDR1 and CDR2: MNHNS and SASEGT.

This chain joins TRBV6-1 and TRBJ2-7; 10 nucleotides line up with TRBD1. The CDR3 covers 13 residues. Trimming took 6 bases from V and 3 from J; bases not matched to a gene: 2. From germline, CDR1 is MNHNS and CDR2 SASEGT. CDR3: CASRWTGGYEQYF. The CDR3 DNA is TGTGCCAGCAGATGGACAGGGGGCTACGAGCAGTACTTC.

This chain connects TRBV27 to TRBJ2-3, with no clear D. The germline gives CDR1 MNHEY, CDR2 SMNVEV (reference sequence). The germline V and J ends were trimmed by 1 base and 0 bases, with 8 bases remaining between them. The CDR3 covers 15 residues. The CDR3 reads CASSLWQASTDTQYF. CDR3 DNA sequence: TGTGCCAGCAGTTTATGGCAGGCGAGCACAGATACGCAGTATTTT.

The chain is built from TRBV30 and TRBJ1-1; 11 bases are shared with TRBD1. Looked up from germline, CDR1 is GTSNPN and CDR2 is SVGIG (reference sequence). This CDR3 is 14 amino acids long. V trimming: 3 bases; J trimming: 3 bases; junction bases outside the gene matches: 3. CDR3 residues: CAWSGGQGDTEAFF. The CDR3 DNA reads TGTGCCTGGAGCGGGGGACAGGGGGACACTGAAGCTTTCTTT.